Here is one TCR beta chain with its context. V lost 1 base, J lost 4 bases, and 9 bases lay in between. The CDR3 is 14 amino acids. Germline V gives CDR1 SGHRS, CDR2 YFSETQ. Use of 60 Vbeta and 13 Jbeta primers characterized the PCR. This table comes from immunoSEQ multiplex PCR, and its TCRdb copy is limited to in-frame clones, with some not included. The sample yields over 100,000 clones, around 73% seen once. The entry originates in a study of cytomegalovirus exposure and HLA in healthy donors. The V gene is TRBV5-1, the J gene TRBJ2-1; possible D gene TRBD2, 6 bases. This receptor was taken from a female donor in good health and CMV-seronegative. Material for sequencing was PBMCs. DNA of the CDR3: TGCGCCAGCAGCTTGCCTAGCGCATACAATGAGCAGTTCTTC. This sequence encodes CASSLPSAYNEQFF.